A single sample is the source of the 24 T cell receptor beta chains below, sequenced in a study of T cell changes during pregnancy in multiple sclerosis. Generated by immunoSEQ multiplex PCR, the TCRdb table keeps only in-frame clones and is missing some. The table shows fewer than 50,000 clones, with approximately 93% occurring only once. Specimen: CD4+ T cells from peripheral blood mononuclear cells, collected in the third trimester of pregnancy. Source of these receptors: a female donor with multiple sclerosis, enrolled in a pregnancy study.

The chain joins TRBV6-5 to TRBJ1-5, with unresolved D. Germline assignment: CDR1 MNHEY and CDR2 SVGAGI. Trimming removed 6 bases at V and 3 bases at J, with 9 bases between. The CDR3 is made up of 13 amino acids. The CDR3: CASSSGHNQPQHF. CDR3 nucleotides: TGTGCCAGCAGCAGTGGTCACAATCAGCCCCAGCATTTT.

The rearrangement joins TRBV4-2 to TRBJ2-1, with a weak D call TRBD2 (6 bases). Germline-derived CDR1 and CDR2 are LGHNA and YNFKEQ. The CDR3 length is 17 residues. The V end lost 0 bases, the J end lost 4 bases, and 16 bases lay between the germline ends. CDR3 DNA sequence: TGTGCCAGCAGCCAAGAAAGGAGCGGGCTAGCGTACAATGAGCAGTTCTTC. This gives the protein CASSQERSGLAYNEQFF.

The chain combines TRBV4-3 with TRBJ1-6, with TRBD1 matching over 10 bases. The CDR3 length is 15 residues. CDR1 and CDR2 (germline): LGHNA, YSLEER. The V segment lost 4 bases and the J segment 6 bases; nucleotides outside the gene matches: 3. DNA of the CDR3: TGCGCCAGCAGCCCCCGGGACAGGGGTAATTCACCCCTCCACTTT. Translation gives CASSPRDRGNSPLHF.

V and J are TRBV6-4 and TRBJ1-2; unclear D gene. CDR3 size: 13 residues. The V end was cut by 0 bases, the J end by 9 bases, with 11 bases between. CDR1 is MRHNA and CDR2 is SNTAGT in the germline V gene. CDR3 DNA sequence: TGTGCCAGCAGTGACTCGATGGGGAGTAGCTACACCTTC. It is translated as CASSDSMGSSYTF.

CDR3 in DNA: TGTGCCAGCAGCGTAGGGGGGGGTGGTTCACCCCTCCACTTT. This sequence encodes CASSVGGGGSPLHF. This sequence joins TRBV9 and TRBJ1-6, with D perhaps matching TRBD1 (5 bases). Germline V gives CDR1 SGDLS, CDR2 YYNGEE. The V gene lost 0 bases and the J gene lost 9 bases, with 10 bases spanning the gap. CDR3 size: 14 residues.

The chain combines TRBV2 with TRBJ2-7; no firm D call. Germline V gene data show CDR1 as SNHLY and CDR2 as FYNNEI. The CDR3 is 14 residues long. V dropped 0 bases and J dropped 3 bases, with 9 bases sitting between them. CDR3 residues: CASSEAQVGYEQYF. The DNA for the CDR3 is TGTGCCAGCAGTGAAGCCCAGGTTGGCTACGAGCAGTACTTC. The variable domain in full, completed from reference TRBV2 and TRBJ2-7, reads EPEVTQTPSHQVTQMGQEVILRCVPISNHLYFYWYRQILGQKVEFLVSFYNNEISEKSEIFDDQFSVERPDGSNFTLKIRSTKLEDSAMYFCASSEAQVGYEQYFGPGTRLTVT.

This chain's CDR3 is CATRAPGLERLSSYNEQFF. The DNA of the CDR3 is TGTGCCACCAGAGCGCCGGGACTGGAGCGTCTTAGCTCCTACAATGAGCAGTTCTTC. The rearrangement joins TRBV15 to TRBJ2-1, with D possibly matching TRBD2 (6 bases). CDR3 size: 19 residues. Per the germline V gene, CDR1 is LNHNV and CDR2 is YYDKDF (reference sequence). V lost 6 bases to trimming and J lost 0 bases, with 24 bases between them.

This clone came up a few times. The rearrangement uses TRBV6-1 and TRBJ1-3; maybe TRBD1 (5 bases). V gave up 2 bases and J gave up 0 bases, with 11 bases separating them. This CDR3 contains 16 residues. Germline V gene data show CDR1 as MNHNS and CDR2 as SASEGT. CDR3 coding DNA: TGTGCCAGCAGTGAATTGGGGCGCGTCTCTGGAAACACCATATATTTT. Protein sequence: CASSELGRVSGNTIYF.

This chain connects TRBV27 to TRBJ1-1; 9 nucleotides line up with TRBD1. Germline-derived CDR1 and CDR2 are MNHEY and SMNVEV (reference sequence). Trimming at V came to 10 bases and at J to 2 bases, leaving 11 bases not matched to a gene. The CDR3 contains 15 residues. CDR3 DNA: TGTGCCACAAAAGCGGGACAGGGCATAAACACTGAAGCTTTCTTT. As protein: CATKAGQGINTEAFF.

J is TRBJ1-2 and V is TRBV7-9; 9 bases align to TRBD1. CDR3 size: 15 residues. Germline CDR1 is SEHNR and CDR2 is FQNEAQ (reference sequence). V lost 4 bases, J lost 8 bases, and 11 bases stayed unmatched. The CDR3 nucleotides read TGTGCCAGCAGCTCCCCGGGACAGGGAATAGAGGGCTACACCTTC. It encodes CASSSPGQGIEGYTF. Full variable domain (remainder filled in from reference TRBV7-9 and TRBJ1-2): DTGVSQNPRHKITKRGQNVTFRCDPISEHNRLYWYRQTLGQGPEFLTYFQNEAQLEKSRLLSDRFSAERPKGSFSTLEIQRTEQGDSAMYLCASSSPGQGIEGYTFGSGTRLTVV.

V usage is TRBV19 and J usage is TRBJ2-2; D ambiguous. The V end was cut by 3 bases, the J end by 2 bases, with 7 bases between. The CDR3 spans 14 residues. Germline values: CDR1 LNHDA, CDR2 SQIVND (reference sequence). Here the CDR3 DNA reads TGTGCCAGTAGTATTTCCCGTAACACCGGGGAGCTGTTTTTT. The encoded protein is CASSISRNTGELFF.

The chain links TRBV5-6 to TRBJ2-7, with 9 bases lining up with TRBD1. Germline V gene lookup returns CDR1 SGHDT and CDR2 YYEEEE. The CDR3 has 15 amino acids. The ends lost 4 bases at V and 3 bases at J; junction bases unmatched: 8. This CDR3 is CASSRTGAGGYEQYF. The DNA of the CDR3 is TGTGCCAGCAGCCGGACAGGGGCAGGAGGCTACGAGCAGTACTTC.

The J gene is TRBJ2-1, the V gene TRBV5-6; 10 bases map to TRBD2. V lost 4 bases, J lost 7 bases, and 11 bases stayed unmatched. Germline loops: CDR1 SGHDT, CDR2 YYEEEE. The CDR3 is 16 residues long. The DNA for the CDR3 is TGTGCCAGCAGCCCCCGACAGAAACTAGCGGGGAATGAGCAGTTCTTC. It specifies CASSPRQKLAGNEQFF.

The V call is TRBV28, the J call TRBJ2-5; 11 nucleotides agree with TRBD2. The CDR3 consists of 15 residues. Germline lookup yields CDR1 MDHEN and CDR2 SYDVKM. Unmatched junction bases numbered 7, after V lost 5 bases and J lost 5 bases. CDR3 nucleotides: TGTGCCAGCAGTCCCCGACTAGCGGGACGGGAGACCCAGTACTTC. This sequence encodes CASSPRLAGRETQYF.

The chain combines TRBV18 with TRBJ1-4, with D hard to call. The CDR3 has 17 residues. V was shortened by 1 base and J by 3 bases, with 15 bases between the two germline ends. Germline assignment: CDR1 KGHSH and CDR2 LQKENI. In DNA form, the CDR3 reads TGTGCCAGCTCACCACTCCAGCGGCCACGAGCTAATGAAAAACTGTTTTTT. This gives the protein CASSPLQRPRANEKLFF.

The rearrangement uses TRBV9 and TRBJ2-7, with D maybe TRBD2 (6 bases). Per the germline V gene, CDR1 is SGDLS and CDR2 is YYNGEE. V lost 6 bases to trimming and J lost 5 bases, with 18 bases between them. The CDR3 runs to 14 residues. The DNA for the CDR3 is TGTGCCAGCAAACCGGGAGTGTCGGGTGACGAGCAGTACTTC. Amino acid sequence: CASKPGVSGDEQYF.

The chain uses TRBV7-2 and TRBJ2-1; the D is unclear. Per the germline V gene, CDR1 is SGHTA and CDR2 is FQGNSA. The length of the CDR3 is 14 residues. Trimming stripped 0 bases from V and 0 bases from J, with 3 bases between. The CDR3, as DNA: TGTGCCAGCAGCTTAGCTAACTCCTACAATGAGCAGTTCTTC. Translation: CASSLANSYNEQFF.

The gene calls are TRBV18 and TRBJ2-7; 10 bases are shared with TRBD1. V gave up 3 bases and J gave up 5 bases; unmatched junction bases: 7. CDR3 length: 15 amino acids. Germline V CDR1 and CDR2: KGHSH, LQKENI. For the CDR3, the DNA is TGTGCCAGCTCACCTTTAGACAGGGGGCAACACGAGCAGTACTTC. It is translated as CASSPLDRGQHEQYF. Full variable domain (remainder filled in from reference TRBV18 and TRBJ2-7): NAGVMQNPRHLVRRRGQEARLRCSPMKGHSHVYWYRQLPEEGLKFMVYLQKENIIDESGMPKERFSAEFPKEGPSILRIQQVVRGDSAAYFCASSPLDRGQHEQYFGPGTRLTVT.

The chain uses TRBV5-4 and TRBJ2-1, with 10 positions matching TRBD2. The CDR3 contains 16 residues. The germline CDR1 and CDR2 sequences are SGHNT and YYREEE (reference sequence). Trimming took 0 bases from V and 6 from J; bases not matched to a gene: 6. DNA of the CDR3: TGTGCCAGCAGCTTGGGAGCGAGCGGGGGGGCCAATGAGCAGTTCTTC. The encoded protein is CASSLGASGGANEQFF.

V is TRBV29-1 and J is TRBJ1-1; D is unclear. V was trimmed by 7 bases and J by 3 bases, leaving 9 bases between them. Germline V gene sequence: CDR1 SQVTM, CDR2 ANQGSEA. The CDR3 is 11 amino acids. The DNA for the CDR3 is TGCAGCGCCTCGGGAGACACTGAAGCTTTCTTT. Its translation: CSASGDTEAFF.

The V gene is TRBV19, the J gene TRBJ1-4, with 9 bases lining up with TRBD1. The CDR3 has 16 residues. The J segment lost 3 bases and the V segment lost 3 bases, leaving 5 bases of the junction unmatched. The V gene's germline CDR1 is LNHDA and CDR2 SQIVND (reference sequence). As DNA, the CDR3 is TGTGCCAGTAGTATGAACAGGGGGCGAGCTAATGAAAAACTGTTTTTT. Translated, it gives CASSMNRGRANEKLFF.

The chain combines TRBV5-6 with TRBJ1-6; tentatively, D is TRBD1 (5 bases). Per germline, CDR1 SGHDT and CDR2 YYEEEE. V was shortened by 7 bases and J by 12 bases, with 14 bases between the two germline ends. This CDR3 contains 12 residues. Here the CDR3 reads CASGNQGLPLHF. The CDR3 DNA reads TGTGCCAGCGGCAATCAGGGCCTACCCCTCCACTTT.

J is TRBJ2-5 and V is TRBV9, with TRBD2 matching 9 bases. The CDR3 runs 17 residues. Trimming took 1 base from V and 1 from J; bases not matched to a gene: 8. CDR1 and CDR2 from the germline V gene are SGDLS and YYNGEE. DNA of the CDR3: TGTGCCAGCAGCGTATATAGCGGGAGCGGCCGCCAAGAGACCCAGTACTTC. This gives the protein CASSVYSGSGRQETQYF.

This sequence joins TRBV10-3 and TRBJ2-7; 8 bases fit TRBD2. With V trimmed by 7 bases and J by 7 bases, 9 bases remained unmatched. This CDR3 contains 13 residues. Germline CDR1 reads ENHRY; CDR2 reads SYGVKD. The CDR3 nucleotides are TGTGCCATCACCCCAGGAGCGGGAGATGAGCAGTACTTC. Its protein is CAITPGAGDEQYF.